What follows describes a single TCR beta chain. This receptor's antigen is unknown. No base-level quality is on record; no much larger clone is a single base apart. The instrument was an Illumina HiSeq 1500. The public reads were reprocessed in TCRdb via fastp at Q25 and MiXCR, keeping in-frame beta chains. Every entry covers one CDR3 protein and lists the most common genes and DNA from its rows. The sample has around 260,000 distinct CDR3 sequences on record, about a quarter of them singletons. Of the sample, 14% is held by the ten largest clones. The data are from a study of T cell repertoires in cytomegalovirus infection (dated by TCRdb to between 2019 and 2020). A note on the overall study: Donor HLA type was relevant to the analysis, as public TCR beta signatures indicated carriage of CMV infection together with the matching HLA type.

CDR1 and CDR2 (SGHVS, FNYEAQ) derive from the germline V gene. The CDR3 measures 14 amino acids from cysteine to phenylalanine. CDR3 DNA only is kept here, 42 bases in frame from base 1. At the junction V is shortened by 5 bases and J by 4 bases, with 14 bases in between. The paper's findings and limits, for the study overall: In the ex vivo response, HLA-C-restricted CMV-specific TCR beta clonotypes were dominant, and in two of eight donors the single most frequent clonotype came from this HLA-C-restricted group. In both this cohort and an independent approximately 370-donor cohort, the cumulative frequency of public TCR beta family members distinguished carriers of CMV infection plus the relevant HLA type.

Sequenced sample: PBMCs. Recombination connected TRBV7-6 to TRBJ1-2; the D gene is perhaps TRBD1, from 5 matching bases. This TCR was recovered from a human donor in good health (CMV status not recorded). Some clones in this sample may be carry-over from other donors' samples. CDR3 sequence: CASSPMGDSYGYTF. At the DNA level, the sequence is TGTGCCAGCAGCCCCATGGGGGACTCCTATGGCTACACCTTC.